Shown below are 6 T cell receptor beta chains from a single sample sequenced in a study of TET2 disruption in CD19-targeted CAR T cells. Stated treatment: autologous CTL019 cells: CD19 CAR with 4-1BB and CD3 zeta domains. Sequenced by immunoSEQ multiplex PCR; TCRdb stores in-frame clones only, minus some. The sample totals under 30,000 clones. These TCRs' antigens remain unknown. The sample here was CD8- CAR+ T cells sorted from cultured blood T cells, taken for CD19 CAR T cell therapy. The subset denotes: CD8-negative CAR-positive T cells from the infusion product. These receptors were taken from a man in his 70s with chronic lymphocytic leukemia.

Regarding this clone: The sequenced fragment ends 3 residues before the CDR3 boundary, so the rest is inferred from the germline J gene. The V and J genes are TRBV5-4 and TRBJ1-1; weak D call: TRBD1 (5 bases). Trimming shortened V by 3 bases and J by 6 bases, and 18 bases separated the two germline ends. Germline CDR1 is SGHNT and CDR2 is YYREEE (reference sequence). The CDR3 extends over 15 amino acids. CDR3 residues: CASSSRGGDWAEAFF. The CDR3 DNA, read in part, is TGTGCCAGCAGCTCTCGGGGGGGGGATTGGGCTGAA.

About this clone itself: The read finishes 3 residues shy of the CDR3 end, and the germline J gene is used to complete it. This chain links TRBV20-1 with TRBJ2-7; 7 bases line up with TRBD1. The CDR3 consists of 12 residues. The germline V gene encodes CDR1 DFQATT and CDR2 SNEGSKA (reference sequence). Trimming at V came to 5 bases and at J to 5 bases, leaving 6 bases not matched to a gene. The CDR3 protein is CSASGTVNEQYF. Partial CDR3 DNA: TGCAGTGCTTCCGGGACAGTGAACGAG.

A word on this clone: The CDR3 end lies 3 residues beyond the end of the read and is filled in from the germline J gene. The chain uses TRBV11-2 and TRBJ2-4, with 8 bases lining up with TRBD1. Germline V gene data show CDR1 as SGHAT and CDR2 as FQNNGV. The CDR3 length is 15 residues. The DNA read from the CDR3 is TGTGCCAGCAGACGCGAGGGGGCAGGGGGCGAGACT. Amino acid sequence: CASRREGAGGET. The whole CDR3 sequence reads CASRREGAGGETQYF.

Worth noting for this clone: From the germline J gene comes the end of the CDR3, since the read stops 3 residues before it. This sequence joins TRBV28 and TRBJ1-3; 7 nucleotides align to TRBD1. The length of the CDR3 is 15 residues. CDR1 and CDR2 from the germline V gene are MDHEN and SYDVKM. The junction had 4 bases not matched to a gene; V was cut back by 5 bases and J by 0 bases. Incomplete CDR3 DNA: TGTGCCAGCAGTCCGGGACAGCTCTCTGGAAACACC. This translates into CASSPGQLSGNT. In full, the CDR3 is CASSPGQLSGNTIYF.

With regard to this clone: The missing CDR3 end, 3 residues past where the read stops, is filled in from the germline J gene. The rearrangement joins TRBV7-9 to TRBJ1-1; TRBD1 agrees at 7 bases. Germline trimming cut 6 bases from V and 4 bases from J; bases unmatched to any gene: 11. CDR1 is SEHNR and CDR2 is FQNEAQ in the germline V gene (reference sequence). The CDR3 contains 15 residues. CDR3 protein: CASSPTGTRSTEAFF. The part of the CDR3 DNA that was read is TGTGCCAGCAGTCCGACAGGGACCCGCAGCACTGAA.

With respect to this clone: The sequence runs out 3 residues before the end of the CDR3; the remainder is reconstructed from the germline J gene. The rearrangement joins TRBV7-6 to TRBJ2-4; 10 nucleotides match TRBD2. The germline CDR1 and CDR2 sequences are SGHVS and FNYEAQ. The CDR3 sequence is 16 residues long. CDR3 DNA, as far as it was read: TGTGCCAGCAGCAAGAGCGGGGGGGCGGTAGGGGAGACT. Translated, it gives CASSKSGGAVGET. The whole CDR3 sequence is CASSKSGGAVGETQYF.